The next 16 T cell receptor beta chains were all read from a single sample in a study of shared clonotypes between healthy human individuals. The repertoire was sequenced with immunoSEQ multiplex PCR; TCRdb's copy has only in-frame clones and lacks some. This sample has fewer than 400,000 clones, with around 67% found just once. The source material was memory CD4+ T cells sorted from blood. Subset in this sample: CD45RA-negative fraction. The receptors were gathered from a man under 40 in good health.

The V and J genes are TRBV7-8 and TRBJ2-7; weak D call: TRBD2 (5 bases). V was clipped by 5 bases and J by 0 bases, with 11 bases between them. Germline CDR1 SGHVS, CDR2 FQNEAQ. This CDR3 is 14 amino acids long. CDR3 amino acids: CASSAGPPSYEQYF. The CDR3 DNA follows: TGTGCCAGCAGCGCGGGTCCACCCTCCTACGAGCAGTACTTC.

In DNA, the CDR3 is TGTGCCAGCAGTCGAGGTTCTGGGTTTAGCACAGATACGCAGTATTTT. This translates into CASSRGSGFSTDTQYF. The J gene is TRBJ2-3, the V gene TRBV6-6; D unclear. The CDR3 is made up of 16 amino acids. CDR1 is MNHNY and CDR2 is SVGAGI in the germline V gene (reference sequence). Trimming left V 5 bases short and J 0 bases short, with 15 bases between.

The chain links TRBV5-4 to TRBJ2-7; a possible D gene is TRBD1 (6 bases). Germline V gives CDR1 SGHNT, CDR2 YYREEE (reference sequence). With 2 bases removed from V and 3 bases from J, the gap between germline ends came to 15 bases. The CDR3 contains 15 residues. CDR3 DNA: TGTGCCAGCAGCTTCCGCGACAGGAGTGACTACGAGCAGTACTTC. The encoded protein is CASSFRDRSDYEQYF.

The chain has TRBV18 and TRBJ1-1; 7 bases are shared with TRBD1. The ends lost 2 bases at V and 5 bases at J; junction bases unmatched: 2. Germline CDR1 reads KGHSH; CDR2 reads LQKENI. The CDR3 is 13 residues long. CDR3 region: CASSPRGRTEAFF. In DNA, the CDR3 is TGTGCCAGCTCACCAAGGGGGCGGACTGAAGCTTTCTTT.

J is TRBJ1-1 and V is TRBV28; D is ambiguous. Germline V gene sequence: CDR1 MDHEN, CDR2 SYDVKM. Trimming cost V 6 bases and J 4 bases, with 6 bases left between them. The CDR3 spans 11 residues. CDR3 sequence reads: CASSVPTEAFF. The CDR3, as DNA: TGTGCCAGCAGCGTCCCCACTGAAGCTTTCTTT.

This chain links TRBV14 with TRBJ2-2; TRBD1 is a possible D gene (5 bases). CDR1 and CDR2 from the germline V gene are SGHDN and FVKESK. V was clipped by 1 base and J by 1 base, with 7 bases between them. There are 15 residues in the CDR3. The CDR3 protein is CASSQAQGNTGELFF. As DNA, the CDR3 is TGTGCCAGCAGCCAAGCTCAGGGGAACACCGGGGAGCTGTTTTTT.

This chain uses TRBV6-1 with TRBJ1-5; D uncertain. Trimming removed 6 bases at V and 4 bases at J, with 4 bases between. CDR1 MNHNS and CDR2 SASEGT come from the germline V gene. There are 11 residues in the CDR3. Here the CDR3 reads CASRENQPQHF. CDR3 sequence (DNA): TGTGCCAGCAGAGAGAATCAGCCCCAGCATTTT.

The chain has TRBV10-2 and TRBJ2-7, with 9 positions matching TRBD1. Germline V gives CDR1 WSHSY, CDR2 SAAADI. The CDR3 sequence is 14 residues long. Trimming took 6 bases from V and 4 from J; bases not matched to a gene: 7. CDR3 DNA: TGCGCCAGCAGATTTGGGACAGGGTCGTACGAGCAGTACTTC. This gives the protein CASRFGTGSYEQYF.

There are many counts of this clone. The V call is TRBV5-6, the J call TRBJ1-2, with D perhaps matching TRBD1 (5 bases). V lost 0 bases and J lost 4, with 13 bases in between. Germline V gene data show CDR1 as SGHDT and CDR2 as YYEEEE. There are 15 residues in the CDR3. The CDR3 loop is CASSLVVGTAYGYTF. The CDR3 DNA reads TGTGCCAGCAGCTTGGTTGTGGGGACGGCCTATGGCTACACCTTC.

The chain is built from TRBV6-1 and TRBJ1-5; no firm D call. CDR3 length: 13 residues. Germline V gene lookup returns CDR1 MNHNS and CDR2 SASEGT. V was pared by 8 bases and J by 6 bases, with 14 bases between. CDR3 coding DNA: TGTGCCAGCTCTACGGCATCTCGTCAGCCCCAGCATTTT. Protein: CASSTASRQPQHF.

The CDR3 protein is CASSLGAGLAKNIQYF. Written as DNA, the CDR3 is TGTGCCAGCAGCCTTGGGGCGGGCCTAGCCAAAAACATTCAGTACTTC. V is TRBV14 and J is TRBJ2-4; D is tentatively TRBD1 or TRBD2 (5 bases each). V gave up 4 bases and J gave up 0 bases, with 13 bases separating them. The CDR3 extends over 16 amino acids. CDR1 and CDR2 (germline): SGHDN, FVKESK.

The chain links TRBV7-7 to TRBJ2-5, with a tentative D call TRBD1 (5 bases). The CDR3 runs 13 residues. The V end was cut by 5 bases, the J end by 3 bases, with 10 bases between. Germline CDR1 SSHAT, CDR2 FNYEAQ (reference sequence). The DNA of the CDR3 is TGTGCCAGCAGCCGCCAGGGAAAAGAGACCCAGTACTTC. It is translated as CASSRQGKETQYF. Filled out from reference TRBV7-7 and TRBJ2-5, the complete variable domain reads GAGVSQSPRYKVTKRGQDVTLRCDPISSHATLYWYQQALGQGPEFLTYFNYEAQPDKSGLPSDRFSAERPEGSISTLTIQRTEQRDSAMYRCASSRQGKETQYFGPGTRLLVL.

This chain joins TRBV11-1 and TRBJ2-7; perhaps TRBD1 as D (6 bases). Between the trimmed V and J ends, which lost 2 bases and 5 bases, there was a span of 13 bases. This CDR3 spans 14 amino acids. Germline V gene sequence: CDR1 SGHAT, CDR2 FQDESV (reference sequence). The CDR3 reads CASSLRTASHEQYF. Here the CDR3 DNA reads TGTGCCAGCAGCTTACGGACAGCGAGCCACGAGCAGTACTTC.

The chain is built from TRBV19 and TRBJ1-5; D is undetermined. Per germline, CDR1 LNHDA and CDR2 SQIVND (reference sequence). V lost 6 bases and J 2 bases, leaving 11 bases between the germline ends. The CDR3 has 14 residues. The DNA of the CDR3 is TGTGCCAGTAGGGGAGGTGGGCGCAATCAGCCCCAGCATTTT. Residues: CASRGGGRNQPQHF.

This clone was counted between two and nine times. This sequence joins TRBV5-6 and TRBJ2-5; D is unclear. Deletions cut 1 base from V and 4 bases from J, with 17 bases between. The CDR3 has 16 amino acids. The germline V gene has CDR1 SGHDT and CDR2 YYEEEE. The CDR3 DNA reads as TGTGCCAGCAGCTTGTGGCTAGGATCGATGACAGAGACCCAGTACTTC. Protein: CASSLWLGSMTETQYF.

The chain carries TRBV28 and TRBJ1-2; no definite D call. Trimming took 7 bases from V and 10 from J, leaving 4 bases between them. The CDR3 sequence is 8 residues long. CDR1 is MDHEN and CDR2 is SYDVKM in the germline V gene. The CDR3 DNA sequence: TGTGCCAGCATAGACTACACCTTC. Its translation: CASIDYTF.